Detailed here is one TCR beta chain. This clonotype was seen a few times. Its antigen is still unknown. Per-nucleotide qualities are absent, and no much larger clonotype sits a single base away. This entry belongs to a study of blood T cells in healthy people across ages (dated by TCRdb to about 2015). The study in broad terms: In model experiments, template switching captured about one uniquely barcoded TCR beta cDNA molecule for every two T cells. Using deep sequencing normalized with unique cDNA molecular identifiers, the study measured how TCR beta repertoire diversity changes with age. The donors were divided into four age groups: young (average approximately 16 years), middle-aged (almost 40), aged (about 56) and long-lived (about 90). Donors of different ages were randomly distributed across sequencing lanes to avoid experimental bias. For two donors (one aged 18 to 30 and one aged 80 or older), the study analyzed two additional independent replicas of 1 million unique cDNA reads from the same blood draw.

The donors were roughly 38 Caucasian individuals from Russia, aged roughly 6 to 90 years, who were systemically healthy. Around 10 milliliters of peripheral blood were collected from each donor into EDTA-treated Vacutainer tubes. Ficoll-Paque density-gradient centrifugation was used to isolate PBMCs, with at least 6.5 million per sample. Trizol reagent was used to extract total RNA from the PBMCs, yielding at least 6 micrograms per sample. Naive CD45RAhigh/CD27high T cell percentages were measured by flow cytometry on a PBMC aliquot from every donor. What the research found in general, with its limitations: Observed TCR beta diversity per million T cells fell roughly linearly with age, and a significant reduction was already apparent by age roughly 40. Because profiling used bulk unsorted PBMCs, naive and antigen-experienced compartments could not be compared conclusively. Because donor CMV infection status was unknown, age-related changes in expanded clonotypes were potentially confounded. Compared with the aged group, the long-lived group had more naive CD4+ T cells, fewer expanded clones and increased TCR diversity, a pattern suggesting age selection. Estimates of total diversity based on one million sequenced T cells were considered lower bounds and underestimates. Observed TCR beta diversity correlated strongly with the percentage of naive T cells measured by flow cytometry.

Preparation of the library involved 5' RACE. Reads for this sample came from an Illumina HiSeq 2500. A second roughly 7 to 12 cycle PCR used a sample-barcoded 5' primer and a J-beta primer mix. A unique molecular identifier was introduced onto each TCR beta cDNA molecule by a template-switch 5' adaptor carrying 12 random nucleotides. Each sample yielded at least 3 million CDR3-containing paired-end reads. First-strand cDNA synthesis was performed from all RNA using the Mint cDNA synthesis kit, with priming by a TRBC-specific oligonucleotide. After uracil-DNA glycosylase treatment, a first 18-cycle PCR used universal primers M1SS and BC2_uni_R on all cDNA. Regarding the original processing steps: For normalization, 1 million high-quality reads, each with a distinct molecular identifier, were randomly selected from each sample. Instead of being binned into consensus sequences, reads with shared molecular identifiers were discarded. MiTCR, with a Q25 quality threshold and the strictest error-elimination algorithm, was used for CDR3 identification, clonotype clustering and error correction. A nonparametric unseen species model with Euler transformation was used to estimate lower-bound total TCR beta diversity. TCRdb redid the processing of the public reads, applying fastp at Q25 and MiXCR, and retained in-frame beta chains. Duplicate CDR3 protein sequences are folded into a single record with the most common DNA and genes. The V and J calls were determined by TCRdb, not by the authors. Recorded for this sample are 800,000 to 950,000 distinct CDR3 sequences; under 40% of them occurred a single time. 13% of the sample belongs to the ten largest clones.

From a lookup of the germline V gene (reference sequence), CDR1 and CDR2 are LNHDA and SQIVND. Including cysteine and phenylalanine, the CDR3 has 14 amino acids. Kept here is only the CDR3 DNA, which spans 42 bases and is read in frame from base 1. Trimmed from V: 4 bases; trimmed from J: 8 bases; junction bases lacking a gene match: 6. In this chain, TRBV19 is recombined with TRBJ2-1; TRBD2 aligns with 9 central bases. The sequence came from a man aged 18 to 35 in good health. The specimen sequenced was blood. The nucleotides read TGTGCCAGTAGTAGCGGGGGGGCGAGATATGAGCAGTTCTTC. It translates as CASSSGGARYEQFF.